This T cell receptor beta chain was retrieved from a study of PD-1 blockade in classical Hodgkin lymphoma. Findings of the study overall: Patients who responded completely had about the same baseline diversity as newly diagnosed patients. Repertoire difference causes, possibly disease activity or prior therapy, remain undefined. In CD4+ cells, TCR diversity went up significantly by C4D1, but in CD8+ cells it did not. Baseline TCR diversity was reportedly lower in newly diagnosed patients than in healthy donors. It was reported as lower still in relapsed/refractory patients.

As for this clone: Its antigen is not known.

CDR1 and CDR2 (germline): SGHTA, FQGNSA. The CDR3 length is 12 residues. V dropped 5 bases and J dropped 6 bases, with 11 bases sitting between them. Every patient relapsed after autologous stem cell transplantation, and brentuximab vedotin exposure varied. Assay: immunoSEQ multiplex PCR; the TCRdb copy retains only in-frame clones and omits some. The sample has about 86,000 clones; approximately 88% are singletons. The sequences come from peripheral blood mononuclear cells (PBMCs), collected at baseline. The chain recombines TRBV7-2 with TRBJ2-7, with D perhaps TRBD1 (5 bases). This clonotype was sampled from a human donor with classical Hodgkin lymphoma. CDR3 residues: CASSQDIGEQYF. CDR3 in DNA: TGTGCCAGCAGCCAGGACATTGGCGAGCAGTACTTC. Based on the CDR3 plus reference TRBV7-2 and TRBJ2-7, the full variable domain is GAGVSQSPSNKVTEKGKDVELRCDPISGHTALYWYRQSLGQGLEFLIYFQGNSAPDKSGLPSDRFSAERTGGSVSTLTIQRTQQEDSAVYLCASSQDIGEQYFGPGTRLTVT.